Listed here are 21 T cell receptor beta chains from one sample, sequenced in a study of T cells in Graves' hyperthyroidism and ophthalmopathy. Amplification of TCR beta CDR3 regions was performed using RNA transcripts as template. When the TCR CDR3 underwent first-round RT-PCR, the HTBI primer set was used. One entry per CDR3 protein results from TCRdb running MiXCR on the multiplex PCR reads. This table holds hundreds of thousands of distinct CDR3 sequences, around a third found once. The sample comprised blood. Receptors originate from a woman in her 40s with Graves' hyperthyroidism.

This clonotype was seen a handful of times. This chain connects TRBV7-2 to TRBJ2-5, with 10 nucleotides matching TRBD2. There are 20 residues in the CDR3. Germline CDR1 reads SGHTA; CDR2 reads FQGNSA. V dropped 5 bases and J dropped 1; count of bases not matched to a gene: 19. CDR3 sequence reads: CASSRLISGGLEGFQETQYF. Written as DNA, the CDR3 is TGTGCCAGCAGCAGACTTATTAGCGGGGGGCTCGAAGGGTTCCAAGAGACCCAGTACTTC.

This clonotype showed up many times. The chain joins TRBV4-2 to TRBJ2-5; D perhaps matches TRBD2 (5 bases). V was cut by 0 bases and J by 2 bases, with 7 bases left in between. CDR1 and CDR2 from the germline V gene are LGHNA and YNFKEQ. CDR3 length: 14 amino acids. The CDR3 DNA reads TGTGCCAGCAGCCAAGATCTAGCACAAGAGACCCAGTACTTC. Translating it yields CASSQDLAQETQYF.

The chain recombines TRBV25-1 with TRBJ2-6, with D maybe TRBD1 (7 bases). CDR1 MGHDK and CDR2 SYGVNS come from the germline V gene. The CDR3 is 17 residues long. Trimming shortened V by 5 bases and J by 0 bases, and 14 bases separated the two germline ends. CDR3: CASSSPGGPSGANVLTF. The CDR3 DNA reads TGTGCCAGCAGTTCCCCAGGGGGGCCCTCTGGGGCCAACGTCCTGACTTTC.

The chain uses TRBV7-2 and TRBJ2-5; the D is unclear. Looked up from germline, CDR1 is SGHTA and CDR2 is FQGNSA. The CDR3 sequence is 13 residues long. With 5 bases removed from V and 8 bases from J, the gap between germline ends came to 15 bases. The CDR3 DNA reads as TGTGCCAGCAGCCCCAGAGATTTTAGTACCCAGTACTTC. This codes for CASSPRDFSTQYF.

This clonotype was detected ten times or more. The gene calls are TRBV19 and TRBJ1-1, with D possibly TRBD1 on 6 matching bases. V was clipped by 3 bases and J by 4 bases, with 12 bases between them. The germline gives CDR1 LNHDA, CDR2 SQIVND (reference sequence). The CDR3 runs 14 residues. CDR3 sequence (DNA): TGTGCCAGTAGTATGGAGGGGGGGGCCACTGAAGCTTTCTTT. As protein: CASSMEGGATEAFF.

This clonotype was detected a few times. CDR3 sequence: CASSLTTFQETQYF. The CDR3 nucleotides are TGTGCCAGCTCACTAACTACCTTCCAAGAGACCCAGTACTTC. The genes are TRBV18 and TRBJ2-5; D is undetermined. Per germline, CDR1 KGHSH and CDR2 LQKENI. V shed 4 bases and J shed 1 base, with 10 bases lying between them. There are 14 residues in the CDR3. The full variable domain, completed using reference TRBV18 and TRBJ2-5, is NAGVMQNPRHLVRRRGQEARLRCSPMKGHSHVYWYRQLPEEGLKFMVYLQKENIIDESGMPKERFSAEFPKEGPSILRIQQVVRGDSAAYFCASSLTTFQETQYFGPGTRLLVL.

A remark on this clonotype: An end of the junction differs from the germline gene, which may be a read error. The chain is built from TRBV7-2 and TRBJ1-2, with 8 nucleotides matching TRBD1. This CDR3 comprises 17 residues. Germline V lookup: CDR1 SGHTA, CDR2 FQGNSA. Written as DNA, the CDR3 is TGTGCCAACAGCCGGTGGGACAGGCGAGCAGCTAACTATGGCTACACCTTC. Its protein product is CANSRWDRRAANYGYTF.

The chain uses TRBV12-3 or TRBV12-4 and TRBJ1-5, with 9 bases that match TRBD1. The CDR3 length is 13 residues. V dropped 6 bases and J dropped 9; count of bases not matched to a gene: 6. The CDR3 protein is CASSGQGQRPQHF. The CDR3 DNA reads as TGTGCCAGCAGCGGACAGGGGCAACGGCCCCAGCATTTT.

The chain couples TRBV15 to TRBJ2-7; D possibly corresponds to TRBD1 (5 bases). V dropped 3 bases and J dropped 6 bases, with 18 bases sitting between them. This CDR3 is 15 amino acids long. Germline CDR1 LNHNV, CDR2 YYDKDF (reference sequence). The CDR3 DNA is TGTGCCACCAGCAGCTTAGGGGTTCCGGGTCCCGAGCAGTACTTC. Translation: CATSSLGVPGPEQYF. Variable domain in full (rest from reference TRBV15 and TRBJ2-7): DAMVIQNPRYQVTQFGKPVTLSCSQTLNHNVMYWYQQKSSQAPKLLFHYYDKDFNNEADTPDNFQSRRPNTSFCFLDIRSPGLGDTAMYLCATSSLGVPGPEQYFGPGTRLTVT.

A remark on this clonotype: A much larger clone differs by one base, so this may be a read error. The chain couples TRBV10-3 to TRBJ1-2; 7 nucleotides match TRBD1. Germline V gives CDR1 ENHRY, CDR2 SYGVKD. The V segment lost 8 bases and the J segment 6 bases; nucleotides outside the gene matches: 18. The CDR3 covers 16 residues. This CDR3 reads CAIAQGDLGDDHGYTF. The CDR3, as DNA: TGTGCCATCGCTCAGGGGGACCTGGGGGACGACCATGGCTACACCTTC.

Comments on this clonotype: A clone one base away is much larger, so this may be a read error. The J gene is TRBJ1-1, the V gene TRBV6-4; TRBD1 matches 8 bases. The CDR3 spans 16 residues. Germline V gene data show CDR1 as MRHNA and CDR2 as SNTAGT. As DNA, the CDR3 is TGTGCCGGCAGTGCCTCCGACAGGGGATTGAACACTGAAGCTTTCTTT. Translated, it gives CAGSASDRGLNTEAFF.

This chain links TRBV2 with TRBJ1-2; D gene ambiguous. V was clipped by 6 bases and J by 6 bases, with 14 bases between them. Germline CDR1 is SNHLY and CDR2 is FYNNEI. CDR3 length: 13 residues. The CDR3 is CASSPARLNGYTF. The CDR3 nucleotides are TGTGCCAGCAGCCCCGCACGACTGAATGGCTACACCTTC.

This clonotype was found many times. This chain joins TRBV6-5 and TRBJ1-6, with 8 bases fitting TRBD1. CDR1 is MNHEY, CDR2 SVGAGI, per germline. This CDR3 spans 12 amino acids. The ends lost 5 bases at V and 10 bases at J; junction bases unmatched: 1. As DNA, the CDR3 is TGTGCCAGCAGTGACAGGGGATCACCCCTCCACTTT. It is translated as CASSDRGSPLHF.

Turning to this clonotype: At one of its ends the junction is not consistent with the germline gene, which may arise from a read error. The genes are TRBV2 and TRBJ1-2; 9 bases are shared with TRBD1. The germline gives CDR1 SNHLY, CDR2 FYNNEI. CDR3 length equals 15 residues. CDR3 loop: CTSSAGQGMGYGYTF. For the CDR3, the DNA is TGCACCAGCAGTGCAGGACAGGGGATGGGCTATGGCTACACCTTC.

This chain joins TRBV2 and TRBJ1-2; 9 bases map to TRBD1. After removal of 6 bases from V and 6 bases from J, the junction contained 8 bases not matched to a gene. The CDR3 length is 14 residues. Germline lookup yields CDR1 SNHLY and CDR2 FYNNEI. CDR3 sequence: CASRGTGTVDGYTF. The CDR3 nucleotides are TGTGCCAGCAGGGGGACAGGGACAGTAGATGGCTACACCTTC.

Many counts were recorded for this clonotype. This chain connects TRBV7-2 to TRBJ2-7; 7 nucleotides match TRBD1. CDR1 is SGHTA and CDR2 is FQGNSA in the germline V gene. V lost 6 bases to trimming and J lost 5 bases; unmatched junction nucleotides: 10. The CDR3 extends over 14 amino acids. The DNA of the CDR3 is TGTGCCAGCAGTCAGGCATACAGGGGCAACGAGCAGTACTTC. This codes for CASSQAYRGNEQYF.

V gene TRBV4-1 combines with J gene TRBJ2-6; D uncertain. The CDR3 length is 18 residues. The germline V and J ends were trimmed by 1 base and 1 base, with 14 bases remaining between them. Germline V lookup: CDR1 MGHRA, CDR2 YSYEKL. The CDR3 region is CASSQGRARDSGANVLTF. As DNA, the CDR3 is TGCGCCAGCAGCCAAGGAAGGGCTAGGGATTCTGGGGCCAACGTCCTGACTTTC.

The chain is built from TRBV6-2 or TRBV6-3 and TRBJ1-1; a weak D match, TRBD1 (5 bases). This CDR3 has 15 residues. V shed 2 bases and J shed 1 base, with 11 bases lying between them. Germline V lookup: CDR1 MNHEY, CDR2 SVGEGT. DNA of the CDR3: TGTGCCAGCAGTTACGTTGGACACGGGAACACTGAAGCTTTCTTT. Translation: CASSYVGHGNTEAFF.

This clonotype was observed many times. The chain is built from TRBV7-9 and TRBJ1-4, with 7 bases identical to TRBD1. The trim removed 5 bases at V and 5 bases at J, leaving 8 bases unmatched. Germline CDR1 and CDR2: SEHNR and FQNEAQ (reference sequence). This CDR3 region has 15 residues. This chain's CDR3 is CASSARGTENEKLFF. The DNA of the CDR3 is TGTGCCAGCAGCGCACGAGGGACAGAGAATGAAAAACTGTTTTTT.

As for this clonotype: Being one base from a much bigger clone, this may be a read error. The chain carries TRBV29-1 and TRBJ1-1; tentative D call: TRBD1 (6 bases). This CDR3 spans 14 amino acids. The V gene's germline CDR1 is SQVTM and CDR2 ANQGSEA. The CDR3 is CSTVKDTGNTEASF. In nucleotides, the CDR3 is TGCAGCACCGTAAAGGACACAGGGAACACTGAAGCTTCCTTT. Drawing the rest from reference TRBV29-1 and TRBJ1-1, the complete variable domain is SAVISQKPSRDICQRGTSLTIQCQVDSQVTMMFWYRQQPGQSLTLIATANQGSEATYESGFVIDKFPISRPNLTFSTLTVSNMSPEDSSIYLCSTVKDTGNTEASFGQGTRLTVV.

V is TRBV7-8 and J is TRBJ2-5, with D possibly matching TRBD2 (6 bases). Trimming removed 1 base at V and 9 bases at J, with 12 bases between. The CDR3 sequence is 13 residues long. Germline V CDR1 and CDR2: SGHVS, FQNEAQ. CDR3 coding DNA: TGTGCCAGCAGCTTAGGGGAGGATCAGCCCCAGTACTTC. It yields the protein CASSLGEDQPQYF. Variable domain in full (rest from reference TRBV7-8 and TRBJ2-5): GAGVSQSPRYKVAKRGQDVALRCDPISGHVSLFWYQQALGQGPEFLTYFQNEAQLDKSGLPSDRFFAERPEGSVSTLKIQRTQQEDSAVYLCASSLGEDQPQYFGPGTRLLVL.